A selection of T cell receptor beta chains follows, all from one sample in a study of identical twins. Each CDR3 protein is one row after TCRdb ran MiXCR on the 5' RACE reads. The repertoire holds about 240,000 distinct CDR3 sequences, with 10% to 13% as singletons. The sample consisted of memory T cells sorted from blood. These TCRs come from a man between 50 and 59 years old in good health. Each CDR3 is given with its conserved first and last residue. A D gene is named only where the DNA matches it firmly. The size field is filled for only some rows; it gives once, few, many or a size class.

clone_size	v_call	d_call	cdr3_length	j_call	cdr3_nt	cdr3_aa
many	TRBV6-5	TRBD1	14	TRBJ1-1	TGTGCCAGCAGTTTCCAAACAGGGGACACTGAAGCTTTCTTT	CASSFQTGDTEAFF
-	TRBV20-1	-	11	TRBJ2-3	TGCAGTGCCCCTCGTATGGATACGCAGTATTTT	CSAPRMDTQYF
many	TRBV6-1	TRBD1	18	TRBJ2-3	TGTGCCAGCAGCCGTACGGCCATACAGGGGGCATTGGCAGATACGCAGTATTTT	CASSRTAIQGALADTQYF
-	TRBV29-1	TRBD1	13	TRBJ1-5	TGCAGCGTGGGGCAGGGGGTGGGGCAGCCCCAGCATTTT	CSVGQGVGQPQHF
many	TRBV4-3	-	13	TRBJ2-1	TGCGCCAGCAGCCAAGATCGCGCTGGGGAGCAGTTCTTC	CASSQDRAGEQFF
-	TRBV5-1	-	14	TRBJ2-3	TGCGCCAGCAGCTTGGCAGGGGAAGCAGATACGCAGTATTTT	CASSLAGEADTQYF
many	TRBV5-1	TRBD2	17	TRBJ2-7	TGCGCCAGCAGCTTGGCCCTGGGACTAGCGGGCTCCTACGAGCAGTACTTC	CASSLALGLAGSYEQYF
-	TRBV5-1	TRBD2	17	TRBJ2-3	TGCGCCAGCAGCTTGGGTGCAGGACTAGCGGGAGTGGATACGCAGTATTTT	CASSLGAGLAGVDTQYF
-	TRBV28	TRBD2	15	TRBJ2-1	TGTGCCAGCAGTTCGAGACTAGCGAGCTACAATGAGCAGTTCTTC	CASSSRLASYNEQFF
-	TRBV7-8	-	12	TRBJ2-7	TGTGCCAGCAGCCAGAGGGATAACGAGCAGTACTTC	CASSQRDNEQYF
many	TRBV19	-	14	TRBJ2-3	TGTGCCAGTAGCCCAAGCACAGCAGGAGATACGCAGTATTTT	CASSPSTAGDTQYF
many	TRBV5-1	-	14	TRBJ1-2	TGCGCCAGCAGCTTGCGTCAACAGGGTCCTGGCTACACCTTC	CASSLRQQGPGYTF
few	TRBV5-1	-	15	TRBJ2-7	TGCGCCAGCAGCTTGGGGGTGGCAGGGAGTGGCGAGCAGTACTTC	CASSLGVAGSGEQYF
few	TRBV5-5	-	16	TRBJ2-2	TGTGCCAGCAGCTTGGCTGTAGGGTTAAACACCGGGGAGCTGTTTTTT	CASSLAVGLNTGELFF
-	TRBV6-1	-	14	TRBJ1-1	TGTGCCAGCAACAACAGGGAGGGCAGGACTGAAGCTTTCTTT	CASNNREGRTEAFF
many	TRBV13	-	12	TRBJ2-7	TGTGCCAGCAGCGACGAACACGGCGAGCAGTACTTC	CASSDEHGEQYF
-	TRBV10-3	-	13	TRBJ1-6	TGTGCCATCAGCCAGAATCTGAATTCACCCCTCCACTTT	CAISQNLNSPLHF
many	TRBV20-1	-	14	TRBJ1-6	TGCAGTGCTTTAAGTCAGGGCTCGAATTCACCCCTCCACTTT	CSALSQGSNSPLHF
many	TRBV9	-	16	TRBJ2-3	TGTGCCAGCAGCGTAGATCTTGGGACCGGAACAGATACGCAGTATTTT	CASSVDLGTGTDTQYF
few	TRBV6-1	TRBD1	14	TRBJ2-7	TGTGCCAGCAGGGGGACAGGGCCGTATGGCGAGCAGTACTTC	CASRGTGPYGEQYF
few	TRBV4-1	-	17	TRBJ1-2	TGCGCCAGCAGCCAAGAACCGCAGATGGCCGGGGACTATGGCTACACCTTC	CASSQEPQMAGDYGYTF
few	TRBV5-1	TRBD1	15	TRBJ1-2	TGCGCCAGCAGCCCTAACCCAACAGGGGTGGGGGGCTACACCTTC	CASSPNPTGVGGYTF
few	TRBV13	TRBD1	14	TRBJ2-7	TGTGCCAGCAGCTTAGGGGGACAGGCCTTTGAGCAGTACTTC	CASSLGGQAFEQYF
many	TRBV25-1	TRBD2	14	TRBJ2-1	TGTGCCAGCAGTGGTGCGGGGGTATACAATGAGCAGTTCTTC	CASSGAGVYNEQFF
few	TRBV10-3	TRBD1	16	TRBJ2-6	TGTGCCATCAGTGAGGACGGACAGGGCGAGGCCAACGTCCTGACTTTC	CAISEDGQGEANVLTF
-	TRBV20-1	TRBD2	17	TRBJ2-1	TGCAGTGCGCGGCGGACTAGCGGGGTAAGCTCCTACAATGAGCAGTTCTTC	CSARRTSGVSSYNEQFF
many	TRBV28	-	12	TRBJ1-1	TGTGCCAGCAATGTCTTAGGCACTGAAGCTTTCTTT	CASNVLGTEAFF
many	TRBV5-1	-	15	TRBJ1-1	TGCGCCAGCAGCTTCCAGACGGGGGCGAGCACTGAAGCTTTCTTT	CASSFQTGASTEAFF
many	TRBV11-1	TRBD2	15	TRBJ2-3	TGTGCCAGCAGCCCCCCGGGACTAGCGGGGTTCATACCGTATTTT	CASSPPGLAGFIPYF
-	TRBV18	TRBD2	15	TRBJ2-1	TGTGCCCGCTCACCCGGGCTAGCGGATTACAATGAGCAGTTCTTC	CARSPGLADYNEQFF
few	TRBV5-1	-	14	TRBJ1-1	TGCGCCAGCAGACAGGACGGGGTTGATAAAGGGGCTTTCTTT	CASRQDGVDKGAFF
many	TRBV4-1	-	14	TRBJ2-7	TGCGCCAGCAGCCTTACCGCGGACGCCTACGAGCAGTACTTC	CASSLTADAYEQYF
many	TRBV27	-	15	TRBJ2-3	TGTGCCAGCAGTTTATCTGCGGGACTTTTGGATACGCAGTATTTT	CASSLSAGLLDTQYF
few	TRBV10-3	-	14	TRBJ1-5	TGTGCCATCAGTTCCAACCCGGGCAATCAGCCCCAGCATTTT	CAISSNPGNQPQHF
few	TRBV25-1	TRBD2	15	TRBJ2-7	TGTGCCAGCGGACCAACTAGCGGGAGTTCCTACGAGCAGTACTTC	CASGPTSGSSYEQYF
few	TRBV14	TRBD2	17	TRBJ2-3	TGTGCCAGCAGCCGTAGTTTGACCGGGAGGGTTAAAGATACGCAGTATTTT	CASSRSLTGRVKDTQYF
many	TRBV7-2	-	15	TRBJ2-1	TGTGCCAGCAGCCGAACTTTACAGGGTAACAATGAGCAGTTCTTC	CASSRTLQGNNEQFF
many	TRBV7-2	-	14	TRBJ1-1	TGTGCCAGCAGCTTAAATACGGGGAGAACTGAAGCTTTCTTT	CASSLNTGRTEAFF
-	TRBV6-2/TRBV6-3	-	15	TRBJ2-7	TGTGCCAGCAGTTACTCATCCAGGGCCACCTACGAGCAGTACTTC	CASSYSSRATYEQYF
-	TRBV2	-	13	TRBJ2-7	TGTGCCAGCACCAGGCAGGCCGCCTACGAGCAGTACTTC	CASTRQAAYEQYF
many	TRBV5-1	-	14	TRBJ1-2	TGCGCCAGCAGCCCGGACACTTACGTCTATGGCTACACCTTC	CASSPDTYVYGYTF
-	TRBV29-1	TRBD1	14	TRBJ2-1	TGCAGCGTTGACGGACAGGGGGAGGTGAATGAGCAGTTCTTC	CSVDGQGEVNEQFF
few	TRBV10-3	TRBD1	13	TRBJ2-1	TGTGCCATCACGGACAGGGAAAATGGTGAGCAGTTCTTC	CAITDRENGEQFF
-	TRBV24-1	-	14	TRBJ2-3	TGTGCCACCAGTGGCCAGCCCTCAGCGGATACGCAGTATTTT	CATSGQPSADTQYF
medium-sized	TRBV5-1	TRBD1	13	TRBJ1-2	TGTGCCAGCAGTCCGGGACAGGGATATGGCTACACCTTC	CASSPGQGYGYTF
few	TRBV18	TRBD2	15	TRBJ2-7	TGTGCCAGCTCACCCGGGACTAGCGGGATAGGCGAGCAGTACTTC	CASSPGTSGIGEQYF
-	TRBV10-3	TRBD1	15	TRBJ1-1	TGTGCCATCACCCGACAGGGGGATATGAACACTGAAGCTTTCTTT	CAITRQGDMNTEAFF
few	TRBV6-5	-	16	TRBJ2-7	TGTGCCAGCAGTTACACCGGGTTCCTAAGGACCTACGAGCAGTACTTC	CASSYTGFLRTYEQYF